This TCR beta chain stems from a study of cytomegalovirus exposure and HLA in healthy donors. Regarding the study as a whole: When analyzed later, the rates of TCR association showed variation by HLA locus, with DRB1 the most and HLA-C the fewest. More clonal expansion characterized HLA-associated TCR beta chains than equally common others in a later analysis.

It was healthy bone marrow donors who served as donors. V was trimmed by 2 bases and J by 3 bases, leaving 14 bases between them. Germline assignment: CDR1 GTSNPN and CDR2 SVGIG (reference sequence). CDR3 size: 15 residues. Only one count was recorded for this clone. The antigen remains unidentified. The PCR contained 60 Vbeta and 13 Jbeta primers. Produced via immunoSEQ multiplex PCR; TCRdb's table is partial and in-frame only. The repertoire includes approximately 100,000 clones, 85% to 90% of them detected once, and about 3.6% sits in the top ten. V usage is TRBV30 and J usage is TRBJ2-1; D is unclear. What was sequenced was PBMCs. The receptor's source is a man aged 30 to 45 in good health and CMV-seronegative. The DNA of the CDR3 is TGTGCCTGGAGTCTTACAGCCGACGGCTACAATGAGCAGTTCTTC. This encodes CAWSLTADGYNEQFF.